These 16 T cell receptor beta chains share one sample of origin, sequenced in a study of blood T cells in healthy people across ages. A second PCR, run for about 7 to 11 cycles, used a sample-barcoded 5' primer plus a J-beta primer mix. Using its own MiXCR run on the 5' RACE reads, TCRdb lists one record per CDR3 protein. The sample consists of approximately 820,000 distinct CDR3 sequences, about 42% of them appearing once. Sequenced sample: blood. The receptor source for this set is a man aged 55 to 70 in good health.

The chain couples TRBV7-8 to TRBJ1-4, with D possibly being TRBD1 (5 bases). Deletions cut 1 base from V and 7 bases from J, with 19 bases between. This CDR3 comprises 17 residues. CDR1 is SGHVS and CDR2 is FQNEAQ in the germline V gene. The CDR3 reads CASSLGDVGSRAEKLFF. The CDR3 region has the DNA TGTGCCAGCAGCTTAGGGGACGTAGGGTCAAGGGCTGAAAAACTGTTTTTT.

As for this clonotype: At one boundary the junction diverges from the germline segment, which might be a read error. V and J are TRBV7-2 and TRBJ2-1; D is perhaps TRBD1 (6 bases). Germline lookup yields CDR1 SGHTA and CDR2 FQGNSA. This CDR3 is 14 amino acids long. The CDR3 DNA reads as TGTGCCAGCAGCTTTGGACAGAGATACAATGGGCAGTTCTTC. Protein: CASSFGQRYNGQFF.

The CDR3 loop reads CASSEAIDRAAIQYF. CDR3 DNA sequence: TGTGCCAGCAGTGAAGCGATAGACAGGGCCGCAATTCAGTACTTC. The V gene is TRBV2, the J gene TRBJ2-4; 7 bases fit TRBD1. The junction had 9 bases not matched to a gene; V was cut back by 0 bases and J by 10 bases. Germline CDR1 is SNHLY and CDR2 is FYNNEI. The CDR3 is made up of 15 amino acids.

In this sample, this clonotype turned up a few times. V gene TRBV2 combines with J gene TRBJ2-3; D gene uncertain. Germline V gene lookup returns CDR1 SNHLY and CDR2 FYNNEI. V gave up 0 bases and J gave up 6 bases, with 13 bases separating them. The CDR3 extends over 15 amino acids. The CDR3 DNA reads as TGTGCCAGCAGTGAAGCGGGCCTTAGGCGGGATACGCAGTATTTT. It yields the protein CASSEAGLRRDTQYF.

This chain connects TRBV9 to TRBJ2-3, with D possibly TRBD1 on 5 matching bases. The CDR3 length is 14 residues. The ends were cut back, 2 bases at V and 1 base at J, with 8 bases in the middle. Germline V lookup: CDR1 SGDLS, CDR2 YYNGEE. CDR3 sequence reads: CASSVLGGTDTQYF. The CDR3 bases are TGTGCCAGCAGCGTCCTAGGGGGCACAGATACGCAGTATTTT.

The rearrangement joins TRBV6-2 or TRBV6-3 to TRBJ2-7; possible D gene TRBD1, 7 bases. V was trimmed by 5 bases and J by 5 bases, leaving 19 bases between them. The germline V gene encodes CDR1 MNHEY and CDR2 SVGEGT. CDR3 length: 15 residues. CDR3 coding DNA: TGTGCCAGCAGTCCCGGGGGACAGCCGCCTCACGAGCAGTACTTC. Protein sequence: CASSPGGQPPHEQYF.

DNA for the CDR3: TGCGCCAGCAGCGCGACAGGGGAGGTAATCGGCTACACCTTC. Its protein product is CASSATGEVIGYTF. The gene calls are TRBV5-1 and TRBJ1-2; TRBD1 aligns across 8 bases. Germline V lookup: CDR1 SGHRS, CDR2 YFSETQ. V lost 4 bases to trimming and J lost 8 bases; unmatched junction nucleotides: 10. This CDR3 is 14 amino acids long.

This clonotype was detected only once. A clone one base away is much larger, so this may be a read error. CDR3 bases: TGTGCCAGCAGCAAGCCAGGGGGCGACTATGGCTACACCTTC. It is translated as CASSKPGGDYGYTF. The chain links TRBV21-1 to TRBJ1-2; the table's D call of TRBD1 was not tested on the DNA. TRBV21-1 is classified as a pseudogene. The CDR3 covers 14 residues.

This clonotype has a handful of counts. V usage is TRBV10-3 and J usage is TRBJ2-3; 8 bases map to TRBD2. The CDR3 loop spans 15 amino acids. J gave up 2 bases and V 6 bases, and 7 bases lay outside the gene matches. Germline loops: CDR1 ENHRY, CDR2 SYGVKD. Here the CDR3 reads CAIRALAGPTDTQYF. The DNA for the CDR3 is TGTGCCATCAGGGCCCTAGCGGGCCCCACAGATACGCAGTATTTT.

The genes are TRBV10-3 and TRBJ1-1; 7 nucleotides line up with TRBD1. Losses at the gene ends were 10 bases for V and 0 bases for J; bases not matched to a gene: 5. The CDR3 is 13 amino acids. The germline CDR1 and CDR2 sequences are ENHRY and SYGVKD. The CDR3: CATTGDMNTEAFF. CDR3 bases: TGTGCCACAACAGGGGATATGAACACTGAAGCTTTCTTT.

The chain links TRBV3-1 to TRBJ2-1, with 7 nucleotides matching TRBD2. The CDR3 runs 15 residues. Germline V gives CDR1 LGHDT, CDR2 YNNKEL (reference sequence). Trimming took 1 base from V and 4 from J; bases not matched to a gene: 4. This CDR3 is CASSQVGLQYNEQFF. The CDR3 DNA is TGTGCCAGCAGCCAAGTGGGACTACAATACAATGAGCAGTTCTTC.

V gene TRBV20-1 combines with J gene TRBJ1-2; TRBD1 matches 7 bases. Germline loops: CDR1 DFQATT, CDR2 SNEGSKA (reference sequence). The CDR3 totals 14 residues. V lost 0 bases to trimming and J lost 4 bases; unmatched junction nucleotides: 5. The CDR3 protein is CSARDPDRTYGYTF. CDR3 coding DNA: TGCAGTGCTAGAGATCCGGACAGGACCTATGGCTACACCTTC.

The chain recombines TRBV27 with TRBJ2-7; D may correspond to TRBD1 or TRBD2 (5 bases each). This CDR3 has 13 amino acids. The V end was cut by 3 bases, the J end by 7 bases, with 13 bases between. Germline values: CDR1 MNHEY, CDR2 SMNVEV (reference sequence). CDR3 region: CASSFGAYGEQYF. In nucleotides, the CDR3 is TGTGCCAGCAGTTTCGGGGCCTATGGAGAGCAGTACTTC.

The J gene is TRBJ1-1, the V gene TRBV4-3; D call uncertain. Trimming shortened V by 0 bases and J by 7 bases, and 15 bases separated the two germline ends. This CDR3 comprises 15 residues. CDR1 LGHNA and CDR2 YSLEER come from the germline V gene. The CDR3 is CASSQESPWYGEAFF. As DNA, the CDR3 is TGCGCCAGCAGCCAAGAGTCGCCGTGGTATGGTGAAGCTTTCTTT.

The chain employs TRBV4-1 and TRBJ1-5; D is ambiguous. V lost 1 base to trimming and J lost 9 bases, with 10 bases between them. Germline V gene sequence: CDR1 MGHRA, CDR2 YSYEKL. The CDR3 sequence is 13 residues long. CDR3 DNA sequence: TGCGCCAGCAGCCAAGCGGCGGAGCGGCCCCAGCATTTT. Translating it yields CASSQAAERPQHF.

This clonotype showed up many times. The gene calls are TRBV7-2 and TRBJ2-7; D unclear. V lost 0 bases to trimming and J lost 1 base, with 7 bases between them. CDR3 size: 14 residues. Germline V gene sequence: CDR1 SGHTA, CDR2 FQGNSA. CDR3 amino acids: CASSLAGSSYEQYF. CDR3 bases: TGTGCCAGCAGCTTAGCTGGCAGTTCCTACGAGCAGTACTTC.